This TCR beta chain was profiled in a study of blood T cells in healthy people across ages. A remark on this clonotype: The antigen is not known.

Sample-barcoded 5' priming and a J-beta primer mix drove a second PCR of 7 to 11 cycles. TCRdb redid the calling of the 5' RACE reads with MiXCR, one entry per CDR3 protein. The table shows around 1,600,000 distinct CDR3 sequences, with roughly 43% occurring only once. Study-wide points: Aged donors had fewer naive CD4+ cells and lower diversity than long-lived donors. Strong correlation was found linking TCR beta diversity to naive T cell percentage. As age increased, TCR beta diversity per million T cells fell in a roughly linear fashion. Researchers deemed the diversity estimates from one million T cells underestimates.

CDR3 size: 17 residues. The V and J ends lost 5 bases and 4 bases, in that order; junction bases with no gene match: 12. The genes are TRBV12-3 or TRBV12-4 and TRBJ2-1; TRBD1 matches at 9 bases. Sequencing was carried out using blood. The source of this sequence is a woman younger than 30 in good health. This CDR3 is CASSPHRGRVKYNEQFF. In DNA, the CDR3 is TGTGCCAGCAGTCCCCACAGGGGGCGGGTGAAATACAATGAGCAGTTCTTC.